One and the same sample provided the 16 T cell receptor beta chains below, sequenced in a study of vaccination effects on CD4 cells after COVID-19. Clones were read by immunoSEQ multiplex PCR, and TCRdb kept only the in-frame ones, dropping some. The table includes some 69,000 clones, approximately 75% detected once. What these receptors recognize is not known. Sequencing in the ViraFEST assay came after antigen-specific CD4+ T cells had been expanded with viral peptide pools, which were used to stimulate PBMC. Upon completion of 10 days in culture, CD4+ T cells were isolated. Each vaccine recipient was nucleocapsid antibody negative and had no prior SARS-CoV-2 infection. The sample consisted of CD4+ T cells from PBMCs cultured with HCoV-NL63 spike peptides, taken before COVID-19 vaccination. These receptors all stem from a human donor who received a COVID-19 vaccine.

The chain links TRBV19 to TRBJ2-2; 10 bases line up with TRBD2. V shed 2 bases, J shed 4 bases, and the junction held 4 bases outside the gene matches. The germline V gene has CDR1 LNHDA and CDR2 SQIVND (reference sequence). CDR3 length: 16 amino acids. CDR3 bases: TGTGCCAGTAGTATAACTAGCGGGACGTTCACCGGGGAGCTGTTTTTT. It encodes CASSITSGTFTGELFF.

This rearrangement joins TRBV11-2 to TRBJ1-6, with D perhaps TRBD1 (6 bases). CDR1 is SGHAT, CDR2 FQNNGV, per germline. With 5 bases removed from V and 10 bases from J, the gap between germline ends came to 21 bases. This CDR3 has 16 residues. The DNA of the CDR3 is TGTGCCAGCAGCCTGTCCGGGGGCTCGGGAGTCTCACCCCTCCACTTT. Translated, it gives CASSLSGGSGVSPLHF.

This clone was recorded a few times. The gene calls are TRBV19 and TRBJ1-1; D gene ambiguous. Germline lookup yields CDR1 LNHDA and CDR2 SQIVND (reference sequence). This CDR3 is 14 amino acids long. V was pared by 3 bases and J by 7 bases, with 15 bases between. CDR3 sequence reads: CASSITNDGSEAFF. CDR3 DNA: TGTGCCAGTAGTATTACCAATGACGGAAGTGAAGCTTTCTTT.

This clone was recorded only once. The chain employs TRBV19 and TRBJ2-5; no reliable D call. Trimming pared 0 bases from V and 9 bases from J, leaving 11 bases between. The germline CDR1 and CDR2 sequences are LNHDA and SQIVND (reference sequence). The CDR3 loop spans 13 amino acids. As DNA, the CDR3 is TGTGCCAGTAGTATAGAGCTCCTTAGGGCCCAGTACTTC. Its translation is CASSIELLRAQYF.

This chain links TRBV5-1 with TRBJ2-1, with D hard to call. The CDR3 loop spans 14 amino acids. Per germline, CDR1 SGHRS and CDR2 YFSETQ. V lost 3 bases to trimming and J lost 7 bases, with 14 bases between them. CDR3 protein: CASSSALGWNEQFF. CDR3 nucleotides: TGCGCCAGCAGCTCGGCCCTCGGATGGAATGAGCAGTTCTTC.

This clone was seen once. V is TRBV6-5 and J is TRBJ2-7, with 7 nucleotides matching TRBD1. The CDR3 consists of 14 residues. Germline-derived CDR1 and CDR2 are MNHEY and SVGAGI. The trim removed 7 bases at V and 3 bases at J, leaving 9 bases unmatched. The CDR3, as DNA: TGTGCCAGCACTCTCTCTTGGACAGGCTACGAGCAGTACGTC. Translated: CASTLSWTGYEQYV.

The rearrangement links TRBV18 to TRBJ2-2; TRBD2 agrees at 9 bases. The CDR3 is 16 residues long. In germline, CDR1 is KGHSH, CDR2 LQKENI. Trimming took 1 base from V and 2 from J; bases not matched to a gene: 2. Written as DNA, the CDR3 is TGTGCCAGCTCACCACTAGCGGGGGCCAACACCGGGGAGCTGTTTTTT. This encodes CASSPLAGANTGELFF.

This clone came up a few times. The V and J genes are TRBV3-1 (or the pseudogene TRBV3-2) and TRBJ1-3, with D unresolved. Between the trimmed V and J ends, which lost 0 bases and 0 bases, there was a span of 9 bases. Germline-derived CDR1 and CDR2 are LGHDT and YNNKEL (reference sequence). CDR3 length equals 16 residues. The CDR3 DNA sequence: TGTGCCAGCAGCCAAGATGGCCCAGGCTCTGGAAACACCATATATTTT. Protein sequence: CASSQDGPGSGNTIYF.

The rearrangement joins TRBV4-3 to TRBJ1-2, with D possibly TRBD1 on 6 matching bases. V lost 0 bases and J 1 base, leaving 9 bases between the germline ends. The CDR3 has 15 residues. Germline V gene lookup returns CDR1 LGHNA and CDR2 YSLEER. CDR3 in amino acids: CASSQDGQINYGYTF. The DNA for the CDR3 is TGCGCCAGCAGCCAAGATGGACAGATTAACTATGGCTACACCTTC.

This clone was observed a handful of times. The chain combines TRBV30 with TRBJ1-5; weak D call: TRBD1 (5 bases). Germline V CDR1 and CDR2: GTSNPN, SVGIG (reference sequence). The CDR3 has 13 amino acids. V lost 2 bases and J 6 bases, leaving 11 bases between the germline ends. For the CDR3, the DNA is TGTGCCTGGAGTCGAGTGGGGGGTCAGCCCCAGCATTTT. Its translation: CAWSRVGGQPQHF.

The chain uses TRBV19 and TRBJ2-3; D is possibly TRBD1 (5 bases). V lost 9 bases to trimming and J lost 2 bases, with 30 bases between them. CDR3 length: 19 residues. CDR1 is LNHDA, CDR2 SQIVND, per germline (reference sequence). Here the CDR3 DNA reads TGTGCCAGACCCCTTCTTGTCCCACGCAGGGCGTGGTTCACAGATACGCAGTATTTT. Its translation: CARPLLVPRRAWFTDTQYF.

This clone showed up just a few times. The V call is TRBV25-1, the J call TRBJ1-5; no reliable D call. Germline V gene data show CDR1 as MGHDK and CDR2 as SYGVNS. The CDR3 runs to 12 residues. V lost 6 bases, J lost 1 base, and 4 bases lay in between. CDR3 DNA sequence: TGTGCCAGCAGGGGCAGCAATCAGCCCCAGCATTTT. Translated, it gives CASRGSNQPQHF. The variable domain in full, with the rest retrieved from reference TRBV25-1 and TRBJ1-5, is EADIYQTPRYLVIGTGKKITLECSQTMGHDKMYWYQQDPGMELHLIHYSYGVNSTEKGDLSSESTVSRIRTEHFPLTLESARPSHTSQYLCASRGSNQPQHFGDGTRLSIL.

The chain recombines TRBV6-1 with TRBJ1-3; possible D gene TRBD1, 6 bases. Trimming cost V 3 bases and J 3 bases, with 9 bases left between them. The germline CDR1 and CDR2 sequences are MNHNS and SASEGT. The CDR3 totals 14 residues. CDR3 region: CASSDGGFGNTIYF. The CDR3 nucleotides are TGTGCCAGCAGTGACGGGGGCTTTGGAAACACCATATATTTT.

This sequence joins TRBV6-2 or TRBV6-3 and TRBJ2-5; tentative D call: TRBD2 (5 bases). V shed 0 bases and J shed 5 bases, with 10 bases lying between them. Germline V lookup: CDR1 MNHEY, CDR2 SVGEGT. The CDR3 sequence is 14 residues long. The DNA of the CDR3 is TGTGCCAGCAGTTACTCGCGGGTCGTGGAGACCCAGTACTTC. Translated: CASSYSRVVETQYF.

CDR3 sequence (DNA): TGTGCCAGCTCACCTGGACAGGGGCGAACCGGGGAGCTGTTTTTT. It codes for CASSPGQGRTGELFF. The V call is TRBV18, the J call TRBJ2-2, with 9 positions matching TRBD1. Germline CDR1 is KGHSH and CDR2 is LQKENI. CDR3 size: 15 residues. J gave up 5 bases and V 3 bases, and 4 bases lay outside the gene matches. The full variable domain, with the rest looked up from reference TRBV18 and TRBJ2-2, is NAGVMQNPRHLVRRRGQEARLRCSPMKGHSHVYWYRQLPEEGLKFMVYLQKENIIDESGMPKERFSAEFPKEGPSILRIQQVVRGDSAAYFCASSPGQGRTGELFFGEGSRLTVL.

The chain has TRBV9 and TRBJ2-3, with TRBD2 matching over 10 bases. Germline V gene data show CDR1 as SGDLS and CDR2 as YYNGEE. The CDR3 spans 16 residues. Trimming removed 0 bases from V and 3 bases from J; junction bases left unmatched: 4. The DNA for the CDR3 is TGTGCCAGCAGCGTAGTAGGGACTAGCGTTACAGATACGCAGTATTTT. Its protein is CASSVVGTSVTDTQYF.